Below are 21 T cell receptor beta chains sequenced from a single sample in a study of T cells in localized non-small cell lung cancer. The repertoire was sequenced with immunoSEQ multiplex PCR; TCRdb's copy has only in-frame clones and lacks some. The sample includes 60,000 to 65,000 clones, around 90% of them seen just once. The starting material was peripheral blood, obtained before any cancer treatment. These receptors originate from a woman aged 40-69 years with stage I lung adenocarcinoma.

This rearrangement joins TRBV19 to TRBJ1-1, with D hard to call. V lost 11 bases and J 4 bases, leaving 17 bases between the germline ends. CDR3 size: 13 residues. Germline V gene sequence: CDR1 LNHDA, CDR2 SQIVND (reference sequence). Here the CDR3 reads CASSPPEATEAFF. The CDR3 nucleotides read TGTGCCTCCTCCCCCCCGGAGGCCACTGAAGCTTTCTTT.

CDR3 sequence (DNA): TGTGCCACCCCTCAGCAACAGACAGATACGCAGTATTTT. Protein: CATPQQQTDTQYF. The V call is TRBV6-5, the J call TRBJ2-3; no definite D call. CDR3 size: 13 residues. CDR1 and CDR2 from the germline V gene are MNHEY and SVGAGI. The V and J ends lost 10 bases and 3 bases respectively, with 14 bases between them.

The V and J genes are TRBV9 and TRBJ2-1; no reliable D call. This CDR3 is built from 13 residues. Looked up from germline, CDR1 is SGDLS and CDR2 is YYNGEE. V dropped 0 bases and J dropped 6 bases, with 7 bases sitting between them. CDR3 in amino acids: CASSVAVFNEQFF. In DNA, the CDR3 is TGTGCCAGCAGCGTAGCCGTCTTCAATGAGCAGTTCTTC.

V and J are TRBV6-5 and TRBJ1-1; D is ambiguous. Germline assignment: CDR1 MNHEY and CDR2 SVGAGI. V was cut by 4 bases and J by 1 base, with 7 bases left in between. This CDR3 comprises 13 residues. CDR3 sequence (DNA): TGTGCCAGCAGTTCAAGACAGAACACTGAAGCTTTCTTT. It translates to CASSSRQNTEAFF.

The chain employs TRBV30 and TRBJ1-2; D remains unclear. V dropped 3 bases and J dropped 3 bases, with 14 bases sitting between them. Germline V gives CDR1 GTSNPN, CDR2 SVGIG (reference sequence). The CDR3 sequence is 14 residues long. CDR3 sequence (DNA): TGTGCCTGGAGGCCTTGGGCAGTGGACTATGGCTACACCTTC. It is translated as CAWRPWAVDYGYTF. The entire variable domain, with the rest obtained from reference TRBV30 and TRBJ1-2, is as follows: SQTIHQWPATLVQPVGSPLSLECTVEGTSNPNLYWYRQAAGRGLQLLFYSVGIGQISSEVPQNLSASRPQDRQFILSSKKLLLSDSGFYLCAWRPWAVDYGYTFGSGTRLTVV.

The chain combines TRBV7-2 with TRBJ2-3, with 8 bases matching TRBD2. V was pared by 5 bases and J by 1 base, with 8 bases of the junction left unmatched. The CDR3 covers 16 residues. The V gene's germline CDR1 is SGHTA and CDR2 FQGNSA. The CDR3 region is CASSVRVTSGTDTQYF. The CDR3 bases are TGTGCCAGCAGCGTTAGGGTGACTAGCGGCACAGATACGCAGTATTTT.

This chain joins TRBV7-2 and TRBJ2-4; a possible D gene is TRBD2 (5 bases). The CDR3 loop spans 12 amino acids. Germline-derived CDR1 and CDR2 are SGHTA and FQGNSA. The V end was cut by 4 bases, the J end by 6 bases, with 7 bases between. CDR3 in DNA: TGTGCCAGCAGCTCCAGCGGAAACATTCAGTACTTC. Amino acid sequence: CASSSSGNIQYF. Filled out from reference TRBV7-2 and TRBJ2-4, the complete variable domain reads GAGVSQSPSNKVTEKGKDVELRCDPISGHTALYWYRQSLGQGLEFLIYFQGNSAPDKSGLPSDRFSAERTGGSVSTLTIQRTQQEDSAVYLCASSSSGNIQYFGAGTRLSVL.

The rearrangement links TRBV19 to TRBJ1-2; 7 bases are a match to TRBD1. Losses at the gene ends were 3 bases for V and 6 bases for J; bases not matched to a gene: 10. CDR1 and CDR2 from the germline V gene are LNHDA and SQIVND (reference sequence). This CDR3 region has 15 residues. DNA for the CDR3: TGTGCCAGTAGTATCCGGGCAGGGGGAGGCAATGGCTACACCTTC. Its translation: CASSIRAGGGNGYTF.

The CDR3, as DNA: TGTGCCAGCAGTTTAGAGGGGACTAGCGGGGTTAACAATGAGCAGTTCTTC. Its protein is CASSLEGTSGVNNEQFF. The gene calls are TRBV27 and TRBJ2-1, with 13 bases lining up with TRBD2. Trimming at V came to 2 bases and at J to 5 bases, leaving 6 bases not matched to a gene. The length of the CDR3 is 17 residues. CDR1 MNHEY and CDR2 SMNVEV come from the germline V gene (reference sequence).

V gene TRBV11-3 combines with J gene TRBJ2-5, with unresolved D. The CDR3 loop spans 13 amino acids. Trimming removed 4 bases from V and 4 bases from J, with 10 bases in between. CDR1 and CDR2 (germline): SGHNT, YENEEA. As DNA, the CDR3 is TGTGCCAGCAGCTACGGCGAAAGAGAGACCCAGTACTTC. Translating it yields CASSYGERETQYF.

This sequence joins TRBV29-1 and TRBJ1-1; D call uncertain. V was pared by 3 bases and J by 0 bases, with 11 bases between. The CDR3 length is 14 residues. From germline, CDR1 is SQVTM and CDR2 ANQGSEA. The CDR3 DNA sequence: TGCAGCGTTGAGAACAGCCCCATGAACACTGAAGCTTTCTTT. This gives the protein CSVENSPMNTEAFF.

The chain recombines TRBV6-6 with TRBJ1-2; 11 bases map to TRBD1. The CDR3 totals 16 residues. The V gene end was trimmed by 4 bases and the J gene end by 5 bases; junction bases not matched to a gene: 9. CDR1 is MNHNY, CDR2 SVGAGI, per germline (reference sequence). In DNA, the CDR3 is TGTGCCAGCAGTTTCGGACAGGGGGCTGTCCTATATGGCTACACCTTC. This translates into CASSFGQGAVLYGYTF.

The J gene is TRBJ2-1, the V gene TRBV5-1, with D unclear. Between the trimmed V and J ends, which lost 4 bases and 7 bases, there was a span of 18 bases. The CDR3 totals 15 residues. CDR1 and CDR2 from the germline V gene are SGHRS and YFSETQ. The CDR3 DNA reads TGCGCCAGCAGCCCCCTGAGTCCCCCGTTAAATGAGCAGTTCTTC. Amino acid sequence: CASSPLSPPLNEQFF. The full variable domain, completed using reference TRBV5-1 and TRBJ2-1, is KAGVTQTPRYLIKTRGQQVTLSCSPISGHRSVSWYQQTPGQGLQFLFEYFSETQRNKGNFPGRFSGRQFSNSRSEMNVSTLELGDSALYLCASSPLSPPLNEQFFGPGTRLTVL.

V is TRBV18 and J is TRBJ1-1, with D uncertain. The CDR3 runs to 14 residues. Per the germline V gene, CDR1 is KGHSH and CDR2 is LQKENI. Deletions cut 3 bases from V and 2 bases from J, with 10 bases between. CDR3 sequence: CASSPGQFNTEAFF. The CDR3 DNA sequence: TGTGCCAGCTCACCGGGCCAATTCAACACTGAAGCTTTCTTT.

This clone was seen a single time. The genes are TRBV6-1 and TRBJ2-1, with 9 bases matching TRBD2. The CDR3 spans 21 residues. V was clipped by 0 bases and J by 4 bases; unmatched bases: 19. CDR1 MNHNS and CDR2 SASEGT come from the germline V gene. In DNA, the CDR3 is TGTGCCAGCAGTGAAGCGTTGGGACTACGTGGGTCTAGCGGGAAATACAATGAGCAGTTCTTC. Translation: CASSEALGLRGSSGKYNEQFF.

The chain combines TRBV10-3 with TRBJ2-1, with D perhaps matching TRBD1 (5 bases). Germline V gives CDR1 ENHRY, CDR2 SYGVKD. The CDR3 runs to 15 residues. V was shortened by 2 bases and J by 5 bases, with 13 bases between the two germline ends. CDR3 nucleotide sequence: TGTGCCATCAGTGAGCCAGGGATGGGCGACAATGAGCAGTTCTTC. Residues: CAISEPGMGDNEQFF.

On this clone: This sample also contains other DNA sequences that code for the same CDR3. The V and J genes are TRBV5-1 and TRBJ1-1; the D gene is possibly TRBD1 (5 bases). Trimming pared 1 base from V and 1 base from J, leaving 5 bases between. The CDR3 is 13 amino acids. Germline CDR1 is SGHRS and CDR2 is YFSETQ. CDR3 region: CASSLQGNTEAFF. Written as DNA, the CDR3 is TGCGCCAGCAGCTTGCAGGGGAACACTGAAGCTTTCTTT.

The chain couples TRBV4-2 to TRBJ1-4, with TRBD1 identical over 9 bases. Germline assignment: CDR1 LGHNA and CDR2 YNFKEQ. V was pared by 4 bases and J by 7 bases, with 7 bases of the junction left unmatched. This CDR3 contains 15 residues. The chain's CDR3 is CASSLGQGQGEKLFF. Written as DNA, the CDR3 is TGTGCCAGCAGCCTCGGACAGGGGCAGGGTGAAAAACTGTTTTTT.

V and J are TRBV11-2 and TRBJ1-1; 7 bases agree with TRBD1. The CDR3 has 15 amino acids. Per the germline V gene, CDR1 is SGHAT and CDR2 is FQNNGV. After removal of 5 bases from V and 5 bases from J, the junction contained 11 bases not matched to a gene. CDR3: CASSRQGEGRTEAFF. The CDR3, as DNA: TGTGCCAGCAGCCGCCAGGGGGAGGGTCGAACTGAAGCTTTCTTT.

The rearrangement links TRBV28 to TRBJ1-1, with D uncertain. V was cut by 10 bases and J by 6 bases, with 12 bases left in between. The CDR3 consists of 11 residues. Per germline, CDR1 MDHEN and CDR2 SYDVKM. In DNA, the CDR3 is TGTGCCACTAGGAGAATCCCTGAAGCTTTCTTT. Amino acids: CATRRIPEAFF.

This rearrangement joins TRBV7-9 to TRBJ1-4; TRBD1 matches 7 bases. CDR1 is SEHNR, CDR2 FQNEAQ, per germline (reference sequence). The junction had 11 bases not matched to a gene; V was cut back by 5 bases and J by 8 bases. The CDR3 spans 15 residues. CDR3 coding DNA: TGTGCCAGCAGCCGCGCGGAGGGGGCTGGGGAAAAACTGTTTTTT. Its protein product is CASSRAEGAGEKLFF.